These T cell receptor beta chains were read from a single sample in a study of preoperative IRX-2 immunotherapy in early breast cancer. TCRdb's table, derived via immunoSEQ multiplex PCR, lists solely in-frame clones and lacks some. Among 55,000 to 70,000 clones, approximately 94% were seen once, and the ten largest hold roughly 1.8%. Specimen collection occurred from a patient treated with IRX-2 immunotherapy. The receptors stem from a human donor with breast cancer. Both conserved end residues are part of each CDR3. Each record gives: D gene, V gene, clone size, J gene, CDR3 DNA, CDR3 protein. A D gene is named only where the DNA matches it firmly. A row's size may be missing; if present it is once, few, many or a size class.

d_call: NA
v_call: TRBV7-3
clone_size: NA
j_call: TRBJ2-3
cdr3_nt: TGTGCCAGCACTTTTACGGGGGGCGTAGATACGCAGTATTTT
cdr3_aa: CASTFTGGVDTQYF

d_call: NA
v_call: TRBV19
clone_size: NA
j_call: TRBJ2-7
cdr3_nt: TGTGCCAGTGGACCTTTGGATACCTACGAGCAGTACTTC
cdr3_aa: CASGPLDTYEQYF

d_call: NA
v_call: TRBV27
clone_size: NA
j_call: TRBJ2-7
cdr3_nt: TGTGCCAGCAGTCTTCAAAATACAGGGAAGAGATACGAGCAGTACTTC
cdr3_aa: CASSLQNTGKRYEQYF

d_call: NA
v_call: TRBV5-1
clone_size: NA
j_call: TRBJ1-1
cdr3_nt: TGCGCCAGCAGCTTGTGGGAGAACACTGAAGCTTTCTTT
cdr3_aa: CASSLWENTEAFF

d_call: NA
v_call: TRBV10-3
clone_size: NA
j_call: TRBJ2-3
cdr3_nt: TGTGCCATCAGTAATTTAGCTAGCACAGATACGCAGTATTTT
cdr3_aa: CAISNLASTDTQYF

d_call: TRBD2
v_call: TRBV6-6
clone_size: NA
j_call: TRBJ2-7
cdr3_nt: TGTGCCAGCAGTTACCGTGGACTAGCTTACGAGCAGTACTTC
cdr3_aa: CASSYRGLAYEQYF

d_call: NA
v_call: TRBV2
clone_size: NA
j_call: TRBJ2-7
cdr3_nt: TGTGCCAGCAGTGACCAGGGAGACTACGAGCAGTACTTC
cdr3_aa: CASSDQGDYEQYF

d_call: NA
v_call: TRBV4-3
clone_size: NA
j_call: TRBJ1-5
cdr3_nt: TGCGCCAGCAGCCTGGGGGCGGGGGCGGGGCAGCCCCAGCATTTT
cdr3_aa: CASSLGAGAGQPQHF

d_call: NA
v_call: TRBV5-5
clone_size: NA
j_call: TRBJ1-2
cdr3_nt: TGTGCCAGCAGCTCCGCGTTCAACTATGGCTACACCTTC
cdr3_aa: CASSSAFNYGYTF

d_call: NA
v_call: TRBV2
clone_size: NA
j_call: TRBJ2-1
cdr3_nt: TGTGCCAGCACGAGGTCGGGTTGGAACAATGAGCAGTTCTTC
cdr3_aa: CASTRSGWNNEQFF

d_call: TRBD2
v_call: TRBV7-6
clone_size: NA
j_call: TRBJ2-5
cdr3_nt: TGTGCCAGCAGCTTAGGGGCACTAGCGGGAGGAGAGACCCAGTACTTC
cdr3_aa: CASSLGALAGGETQYF

d_call: NA
v_call: TRBV27
clone_size: NA
j_call: TRBJ2-7
cdr3_nt: TGTGCCAGCAGTTTGTACGGTGGGTACGCCTACGAGCAGTACTTC
cdr3_aa: CASSLYGGYAYEQYF

d_call: NA
v_call: TRBV7-9
clone_size: NA
j_call: TRBJ1-1
cdr3_nt: TGTGCCAGCAGCTCCCTGGACTCCAAAGGAGCTTTCTTT
cdr3_aa: CASSSLDSKGAFF

d_call: TRBD1
v_call: TRBV27
clone_size: once
j_call: TRBJ2-1
cdr3_nt: TGTGCCAGCAGTCAAGGACAGGGTCATGAGCAGTTCTTC
cdr3_aa: CASSQGQGHEQFF

d_call: NA
v_call: TRBV29-1
clone_size: NA
j_call: TRBJ1-1
cdr3_nt: TGCAGCGACCAGCGGGATTGGGGGGGTGAAGCTTTCTTT
cdr3_aa: CSDQRDWGGEAFF

d_call: TRBD2
v_call: TRBV5-8
clone_size: NA
j_call: TRBJ2-2
cdr3_nt: TGTGCCAGCAGCATCCGGACTAGAAGCGGGGAGCTGTTTTTT
cdr3_aa: CASSIRTRSGELFF

d_call: NA
v_call: TRBV7-2
clone_size: NA
j_call: TRBJ1-1
cdr3_nt: TGTGCCAGCAGCTTAGCGGCTCAGCACACTGAAGCTTTCTTT
cdr3_aa: CASSLAAQHTEAFF

d_call: TRBD1
v_call: TRBV10-3
clone_size: NA
j_call: TRBJ2-7
cdr3_nt: TGTGCCGCCAGGGGGTCCTACGAGCAGTACTTC
cdr3_aa: CAARGSYEQYF

d_call: TRBD2
v_call: TRBV27
clone_size: NA
j_call: TRBJ2-1
cdr3_nt: TGTGCCAGCAGTTTATACCAGCGGGGGGACACCTACAATGAGCAGTTCTTC
cdr3_aa: CASSLYQRGDTYNEQFF

d_call: NA
v_call: TRBV18
clone_size: once
j_call: TRBJ2-5
cdr3_nt: TGTGCCAGCTCACCATTCTCGACTGGACAAGAGACCCAGTACTTC
cdr3_aa: CASSPFSTGQETQYF

d_call: NA
v_call: TRBV15
clone_size: NA
j_call: TRBJ1-2
cdr3_nt: TGTGCCACCAGCAGAGATAACAGGGTGGGATATGGCTACACCTTC
cdr3_aa: CATSRDNRVGYGYTF

d_call: TRBD1
v_call: TRBV10-2
clone_size: NA
j_call: TRBJ1-1
cdr3_nt: TGCGCCACGATGGGACAGCTACTGTCGGCTGAAGCTTTCTTT
cdr3_aa: CATMGQLLSAEAFF

d_call: TRBD1
v_call: TRBV27
clone_size: NA
j_call: TRBJ2-7
cdr3_nt: TGTGCCAGCAGACCCGGGACAGGGGACTACGAGCAGTACTTC
cdr3_aa: CASRPGTGDYEQYF

d_call: NA
v_call: TRBV5-4
clone_size: NA
j_call: TRBJ1-1
cdr3_nt: TGTGCCAGCAGCTGGAACCCTACCAGGCCTGAAGCTTTCTTT
cdr3_aa: CASSWNPTRPEAFF

d_call: TRBD2
v_call: TRBV4-3
clone_size: NA
j_call: TRBJ2-7
cdr3_nt: TGCGCCAGCAGCCAAGACCTGGGACTAGAACAGCAGTACTTC
cdr3_aa: CASSQDLGLEQQYF

d_call: NA
v_call: TRBV5-5
clone_size: NA
j_call: TRBJ1-2
cdr3_nt: TGTGCCAGCAGCTTGATAGCTAACTATGGCTACACCTTC
cdr3_aa: CASSLIANYGYTF

d_call: TRBD1
v_call: TRBV6-5
clone_size: NA
j_call: TRBJ2-7
cdr3_nt: TGTGCCAGCAGTTACGGGGACAGAACCTACGAGCAGTACTTC
cdr3_aa: CASSYGDRTYEQYF

d_call: NA
v_call: TRBV5-5
clone_size: once
j_call: TRBJ2-1
cdr3_nt: TGTGCCAGCAGCTTCCGTCAGGACTCCTACAATGAGCAGTTCTTC
cdr3_aa: CASSFRQDSYNEQFF

d_call: TRBD1
v_call: TRBV7-3
clone_size: NA
j_call: TRBJ1-2
cdr3_nt: TGTGCCAGCAGCTTGACAGGGGGACATAACTATGGCTACACCTTC
cdr3_aa: CASSLTGGHNYGYTF

d_call: NA
v_call: TRBV6-6
clone_size: NA
j_call: TRBJ1-4
cdr3_nt: TGTGCCAGCAGGGTCAGGGTCCCAGAGGAAAAACTGTTTTTT
cdr3_aa: CASRVRVPEEKLFF

d_call: NA
v_call: TRBV7-9
clone_size: NA
j_call: TRBJ1-1
cdr3_nt: TGTGCCAGCAGCTTGGATTCATGGAACACTGAAGCTTTCTTT
cdr3_aa: CASSLDSWNTEAFF

d_call: TRBD1
v_call: TRBV28
clone_size: once
j_call: TRBJ1-3
cdr3_nt: TGTGCCAGCAGTTCCTTTGGGACAGCCTCTGGAAACACCATATATTTT
cdr3_aa: CASSSFGTASGNTIYF

d_call: NA
v_call: TRBV9
clone_size: NA
j_call: TRBJ1-1
cdr3_nt: TGTGCCAGCAACTCCTTCGGGGGCAATGAAGCTTTCTTT
cdr3_aa: CASNSFGGNEAFF

d_call: TRBD2
v_call: TRBV28
clone_size: NA
j_call: TRBJ2-5
cdr3_nt: TGTGCCAGCAGTTTACGGGGGGGGCCAGAGACCCAGTACTTC
cdr3_aa: CASSLRGGPETQYF

d_call: TRBD1
v_call: TRBV6-5
clone_size: NA
j_call: TRBJ1-1
cdr3_nt: TGTGCCAGCAGTCCAGGGGGCGAGAACACTGAAGCTTTCTTT
cdr3_aa: CASSPGGENTEAFF

d_call: TRBD2
v_call: TRBV7-2
clone_size: once
j_call: TRBJ2-2
cdr3_nt: TGTGCCAGCAGCCCGGGACTAGCGGGGGCCCTAGGAGGCGGGGAGCTGTTTTTT
cdr3_aa: CASSPGLAGALGGGELFF

d_call: NA
v_call: TRBV19
clone_size: once
j_call: TRBJ1-1
cdr3_nt: TGTGCCAGTAGTATGACAGAAGACACTGAAGCTTTCTTT
cdr3_aa: CASSMTEDTEAFF

d_call: NA
v_call: TRBV5-6
clone_size: NA
j_call: TRBJ1-2
cdr3_nt: TGTGCCAGCAGCTCCGAACGCCTCTATGGCTACACCTTC
cdr3_aa: CASSSERLYGYTF

d_call: TRBD1
v_call: TRBV4-1
clone_size: medium-sized
j_call: TRBJ2-7
cdr3_nt: TGCGCCAGCAGCACTGGACAGGGGGAGGGGTACGAGCAGTACTTC
cdr3_aa: CASSTGQGEGYEQYF

d_call: NA
v_call: TRBV5-6
clone_size: NA
j_call: TRBJ2-7
cdr3_nt: TGTGCCAGCAGCTCCGCCGGGACCGTTTTGTACGAGCAGTACTTC
cdr3_aa: CASSSAGTVLYEQYF

d_call: NA
v_call: TRBV5-4
clone_size: NA
j_call: TRBJ2-7
cdr3_nt: TGTGCCAGCAGCTTGGTGGCCCACGAGCAGTACTTC
cdr3_aa: CASSLVAHEQYF

d_call: NA
v_call: TRBV7-9
clone_size: NA
j_call: TRBJ1-1
cdr3_nt: TGTGCCAGCAGTCTAGGGAGGGGCAGCTTGGGGAACACTGAAGCTTTCTTT
cdr3_aa: CASSLGRGSLGNTEAFF

d_call: NA
v_call: TRBV5-1
clone_size: NA
j_call: TRBJ2-7
cdr3_nt: TGCGCCAGCAGCTTGTCTCCCGCCGACGAGCAGTACTTC
cdr3_aa: CASSLSPADEQYF

d_call: TRBD2
v_call: TRBV6-6
clone_size: NA
j_call: TRBJ2-3
cdr3_nt: TGTGCCAGCGGTAGCGGGCCCCGCACAGATACGCAGTATTTT
cdr3_aa: CASGSGPRTDTQYF

d_call: NA
v_call: TRBV30
clone_size: NA
j_call: TRBJ2-1
cdr3_nt: TGTGCCTGGAGTGGGCAGTCCAATGAGCAGTTCTTC
cdr3_aa: CAWSGQSNEQFF

d_call: NA
v_call: TRBV4-1
clone_size: NA
j_call: TRBJ1-3
cdr3_nt: TGCGCCAGCAGCCGCGGGGGACTTGCCCTGGGGGGAAACACCATATATTTT
cdr3_aa: CASSRGGLALGGNTIYF